The next 31 T cell receptor beta chains were all read from a single sample in a study of identical twins. TCRdb reprocessed the 5' RACE reads with MiXCR, giving one entry per CDR3 protein. The sample has hundreds of thousands of distinct CDR3 sequences; 6.5% to 9% are singletons. The same sample was also studied in work on yellow fever vaccine responses in identical twins.

Sequenced: CD8+ T cells sorted from blood. The receptors were sampled from a woman aged 18-29 years in good health.

This clonotype was detected ten times or more. V is TRBV20-1 and J is TRBJ2-6; D call uncertain. This CDR3 is 15 amino acids long. The germline V gene encodes CDR1 DFQATT and CDR2 SNEGSKA (reference sequence). V was clipped by 0 bases and J by 0 bases, with 6 bases between them. This CDR3 reads CSARDFDSGANVLTF. The CDR3 DNA is TGCAGTGCTAGAGATTTTGACTCTGGGGCCAACGTCCTGACTTTC.

The chain recombines TRBV20-1 with TRBJ2-7; 11 positions agree with TRBD2. CDR1 is DFQATT and CDR2 is SNEGSKA in the germline V gene (reference sequence). The CDR3 has 15 residues. The trim removed 4 bases at V and 3 bases at J, leaving 8 bases unmatched. The CDR3 bases are TGCAGTGCTAACACGCGACTAGCGGGAATCTACGAGCAGTACTTC. This translates into CSANTRLAGIYEQYF.

The genes are TRBV7-9 and TRBJ2-3, with 12 bases lining up with TRBD1. The CDR3 consists of 15 residues. The germline CDR1 and CDR2 sequences are SEHNR and FQNEAQ (reference sequence). The ends lost 4 bases at V and 6 bases at J; junction bases unmatched: 5. CDR3 nucleotide sequence: TGTGCCAGCAGCTCGGGACAGGGGGCTTGGGATACGCAGTATTTT. This gives the protein CASSSGQGAWDTQYF.

This chain uses TRBV20-1 with TRBJ1-4; weak D call: TRBD1 (6 bases). CDR1 DFQATT and CDR2 SNEGSKA come from the germline V gene (reference sequence). Trimming took off 5 bases at V and 8 bases at J, with 15 bases between the two ends. The CDR3 has 13 amino acids. The CDR3 bases are TGCAGTGCTTTAAGACAGGAAGACGAAAAACTGTTTTTT. Translation gives CSALRQEDEKLFF.

The V and J genes are TRBV7-9 and TRBJ1-4; 11 nucleotides agree with TRBD1. The CDR3 loop spans 14 amino acids. The V and J ends lost 5 bases and 7 bases, in that order; junction bases with no gene match: 3. Germline CDR1 SEHNR, CDR2 FQNEAQ (reference sequence). The DNA for the CDR3 is TGTGCCAGCAGCGGACAGGGGGCGGGTGAAAAACTGTTTTTT. This sequence encodes CASSGQGAGEKLFF.

This clonotype has a count of ten or more. The chain couples TRBV7-9 to TRBJ2-7; D not resolved. Germline values: CDR1 SEHNR, CDR2 FQNEAQ (reference sequence). V lost 1 base to trimming and J lost 7 bases, with 8 bases between them. This CDR3 is built from 12 residues. This CDR3 reads CASSLVGWEQYF. CDR3 DNA sequence: TGTGCCAGCAGCTTAGTAGGATGGGAGCAGTACTTC.

Only a few counts were recorded for this clonotype. This rearrangement joins TRBV5-6 to TRBJ2-3; perhaps TRBD2 as D (6 bases). The ends were cut back, 0 bases at V and 0 bases at J, with 14 bases in the middle. The V gene's germline CDR1 is SGHDT and CDR2 YYEEEE. The CDR3 is 17 residues long. The CDR3 DNA reads as TGTGCCAGCAGCTTGGCCCTGGAGGGCCTAAGCACAGATACGCAGTATTTT. This codes for CASSLALEGLSTDTQYF.

This clonotype has a count of ten or more. The V call is TRBV10-2, the J call TRBJ2-1; 7 bases map to TRBD2. CDR3 length: 16 amino acids. Per the germline V gene, CDR1 is WSHSY and CDR2 is SAAADI. Losses at the gene ends were 0 bases for V and 4 bases for J; bases not matched to a gene: 6. The CDR3 spells CASSESDGGGYNEQFF. CDR3 nucleotide sequence: TGCGCCAGCAGTGAGTCCGATGGGGGGGGATACAATGAGCAGTTCTTC.

J is TRBJ2-1 and V is TRBV3-1; 8 nucleotides match TRBD2. The junction had 5 bases not matched to a gene; V was cut back by 1 base and J by 3 bases. Germline V gene lookup returns CDR1 LGHDT and CDR2 YNNKEL (reference sequence). CDR3 length equals 16 residues. The CDR3 sequence is CASSQAAGGIYNEQFF. The CDR3 DNA sequence: TGTGCCAGCAGCCAAGCGGCGGGGGGAATCTACAATGAGCAGTTCTTC.

The V and J genes are TRBV9 and TRBJ2-2; D call uncertain. CDR3 length: 14 residues. V lost 1 base and J lost 4, with 8 bases in between. Germline CDR1 and CDR2: SGDLS and YYNGEE. CDR3 loop: CASSVTWGTGELFF. CDR3 coding DNA: TGTGCCAGCAGCGTAACCTGGGGCACCGGGGAGCTGTTTTTT.

In its sample, this clonotype was seen many times. The chain has TRBV20-1 and TRBJ2-7, with D perhaps given as TRBD1 or TRBD2 (5 bases each). With 1 base removed from V and 3 bases from J, the gap between germline ends came to 19 bases. From germline, CDR1 is DFQATT and CDR2 SNEGSKA (reference sequence). This CDR3 region has 16 residues. The CDR3 protein is CSARAISGPVGYEQYV. DNA of the CDR3: TGCAGTGCTAGAGCAATCTCGGGGCCGGTCGGCTACGAGCAGTACGTC.

This clonotype has ten or more counts. The rearrangement links TRBV20-1 to TRBJ1-2, with 7 nucleotides matching TRBD1. Per germline, CDR1 DFQATT and CDR2 SNEGSKA (reference sequence). The CDR3 totals 15 residues. V gave up 2 bases and J gave up 7 bases; unmatched junction bases: 13. CDR3 bases: TGCAGTGCTAGAACGCTGACAGGGCATGTCTCTGGCTACACCTTC. It encodes CSARTLTGHVSGYTF.

This clonotype was seen many times. This chain uses TRBV20-1 with TRBJ2-7; either TRBD1 or TRBD2 may fit D (5 bases each). The CDR3 has 14 amino acids. The V and J ends lost 4 bases and 3 bases respectively, with 16 bases between them. In germline, CDR1 is DFQATT, CDR2 SNEGSKA (reference sequence). CDR3 in DNA: TGCAGTGCTAAAGGGACGGATCTCGACTACGAGCAGTACTTC. The encoded protein is CSAKGTDLDYEQYF.

This clonotype was seen only a few times. CDR3 protein: CASSFLPSGWRYNEQFF. The CDR3 DNA sequence: TGTGCCAGCAGCTTTCTTCCGAGCGGGTGGAGGTACAATGAGCAGTTCTTC. This sequence joins TRBV11-3 and TRBJ2-1; D might be TRBD2 (6 bases). Trimming pared 3 bases from V and 4 bases from J, leaving 19 bases between. The V gene's germline CDR1 is SGHNT and CDR2 YENEEA. CDR3 length equals 17 residues.

This clonotype was counted ten times or more. The chain recombines TRBV7-9 with TRBJ2-5; possibly TRBD2 for D (6 bases). The CDR3 consists of 15 residues. CDR1 SEHNR and CDR2 FQNEAQ come from the germline V gene (reference sequence). Trimming shortened V by 6 bases and J by 0 bases, and 14 bases separated the two germline ends. For the CDR3, the DNA is TGTGCCAGCAGTTCCACACGGGACTACCAAGAGACCCAGTACTTC. Translation: CASSSTRDYQETQYF. The full variable domain, completed using reference TRBV7-9 and TRBJ2-5, is DTGVSQNPRHKITKRGQNVTFRCDPISEHNRLYWYRQTLGQGPEFLTYFQNEAQLEKSRLLSDRFSAERPKGSFSTLEIQRTEQGDSAMYLCASSSTRDYQETQYFGPGTRLLVL.

This clonotype was detected many times. J is TRBJ2-3 and V is TRBV20-1; D might be TRBD1 or TRBD2, each matching 5 bases. Trimming removed 4 bases at V and 2 bases at J, with 16 bases between. Germline CDR1 DFQATT, CDR2 SNEGSKA (reference sequence). This CDR3 has 15 amino acids. This CDR3 reads CSATGTTTTTDTQYF. The CDR3 nucleotides are TGCAGTGCTACAGGGACGACTACGACCACAGATACGCAGTATTTT.

This clonotype occurred many times. The J gene is TRBJ1-1, the V gene TRBV6-5; weak D call: TRBD1 (5 bases). The CDR3 is 14 residues long. V lost 2 bases and J lost 5, with 12 bases in between. From germline, CDR1 is MNHEY and CDR2 SVGAGI. Here the CDR3 reads CASSYPQGATEAFF. CDR3 coding DNA: TGTGCCAGCAGTTACCCCCAAGGGGCAACTGAAGCTTTCTTT.

This clonotype appeared many times. The chain joins TRBV7-6 to TRBJ2-1; TRBD2 matches at 9 bases. This CDR3 is 17 amino acids long. Germline values: CDR1 SGHVS, CDR2 FNYEAQ. The ends lost 4 bases at V and 3 bases at J; junction bases unmatched: 10. The CDR3 loop is CASSSPTGTSSYNEQFF. The CDR3 DNA reads as TGTGCCAGCAGCTCTCCGACCGGGACTAGCAGCTACAATGAGCAGTTCTTC.

This clonotype has more than one count but fewer than ten. This chain joins TRBV29-1 and TRBJ2-3, with unresolved D. Deletions cut 2 bases from V and 2 bases from J, with 8 bases between. Germline CDR1 reads SQVTM; CDR2 reads ANQGSEA. CDR3 length: 13 residues. CDR3 residues: CSVEFQYTDTQYF. As DNA, the CDR3 is TGCAGCGTTGAATTTCAGTACACAGATACGCAGTATTTT.

The V call is TRBV7-6, the J call TRBJ1-3; D not certain. Trimming pared 2 bases from V and 0 bases from J, leaving 2 bases between. Germline lookup yields CDR1 SGHVS and CDR2 FNYEAQ. The CDR3 contains 13 residues. CDR3 bases: TGTGCCAGCAGCTTACACTCTGGAAACACCATATATTTT. It yields the protein CASSLHSGNTIYF.

This clonotype has a handful of counts. The CDR3 reads CASSEGSGIKYF. The DNA of the CDR3 is TGTGCCAGCAGCGAGGGGAGCGGGATTAAGTACTTC. The chain is built from TRBV13 and TRBJ2-7; 7 nucleotides agree with TRBD2. The CDR3 covers 12 residues. Germline lookup yields CDR1 PRHDT and CDR2 FYEKMQ (reference sequence). Unmatched junction bases numbered 9, after V lost 5 bases and J lost 11 bases. Together with reference TRBV13 and TRBJ2-7, the CDR3 gives the full variable domain: AAGVIQSPRHLIKEKRETATLKCYPIPRHDTVYWYQQGPGQDPQFLISFYEKMQSDKGSIPDRFSAQQFSDYHSELNMSSLELGDSALYFCASSEGSGIKYFGPGTRLTVT.

This sequence joins TRBV2 and TRBJ1-1; a weak D match, TRBD1 (5 bases). From germline, CDR1 is SNHLY and CDR2 FYNNEI. There are 12 residues in the CDR3. V lost 6 bases and J 5 bases, leaving 10 bases between the germline ends. Written as DNA, the CDR3 is TGTGCCAGCAGGGGGGGGTATACTGAAGCTTTCTTT. This translates into CASRGGYTEAFF.

The chain couples TRBV12-3 or TRBV12-4 to TRBJ2-7, with D tentatively TRBD1 (6 bases). V was clipped by 7 bases and J by 5 bases, with 12 bases between them. The length of the CDR3 is 12 residues. The CDR3 DNA reads as TGTGCCAGCACCTTAACAGGGAACGAGCAGTACTTC. It translates to CASTLTGNEQYF.

This chain uses TRBV15 with TRBJ1-2, with a possible D match to TRBD1 (6 bases). The V and J ends lost 3 bases and 2 bases respectively, with 10 bases between them. This CDR3 spans 14 amino acids. Looked up from germline, CDR1 is LNHNV and CDR2 is YYDKDF (reference sequence). The DNA for the CDR3 is TGTGCCACCAGCAGGGGGGCCCAAAACTATGGCTACACCTTC. Its protein is CATSRGAQNYGYTF.

This clonotype was recorded many times. The chain couples TRBV5-1 to TRBJ2-3; tentatively, D is TRBD2 (7 bases). With 4 bases removed from V and 4 bases from J, the gap between germline ends came to 16 bases. The CDR3 loop spans 15 amino acids. Germline V lookup: CDR1 SGHRS, CDR2 YFSETQ. CDR3 coding DNA: TGCGCCAGCAGCGGGGGGCGGGAGAGATCAGATACGCAGTATTTT. Protein sequence: CASSGGRERSDTQYF.

This clonotype was recorded many times. The rearrangement joins TRBV25-1 to TRBJ1-2, with no clear D. The CDR3 is 10 residues long. Per germline, CDR1 MGHDK and CDR2 SYGVNS. V lost 6 bases to trimming and J lost 6 bases, with 5 bases between them. CDR3 in DNA: TGTGCCAGCAGCTTCAATGGCTACACCTTC. Translation: CASSFNGYTF.

This chain connects TRBV5-8 to TRBJ2-3; TRBD1 aligns across 9 bases. Germline CDR1 SGHTS, CDR2 YDEGEE. V lost 4 bases and J lost 2; bases outside the gene matches: 8. CDR3 size: 16 residues. CDR3 sequence: CASSLRTGAYTDTQYF. CDR3 DNA sequence: TGTGCCAGCAGCCTCAGGACAGGGGCATACACAGATACGCAGTATTTT.

This clonotype was recorded a few times. The J gene is TRBJ2-1, the V gene TRBV12-3 or TRBV12-4, with D uncertain. The ends were cut back, 5 bases at V and 3 bases at J, with 11 bases in the middle. The CDR3 totals 14 residues. CDR3 nucleotides: TGTGCCAGCAGTCCCACCCACATCTACAATGAGCAGTTCTTC. This codes for CASSPTHIYNEQFF.

V usage is TRBV7-8 and J usage is TRBJ1-4; D is unresolved. Germline V gene lookup returns CDR1 SGHVS and CDR2 FQNEAQ. V was cut by 1 base and J by 6 bases, with 3 bases left in between. The CDR3 totals 12 residues. The chain's CDR3 is CASSLVDEKLFF. In DNA form, the CDR3 reads TGTGCCAGCAGCTTAGTCGATGAAAAACTGTTTTTT.

This clonotype was seen a handful of times. The chain has TRBV3-1 and TRBJ1-1; no clear D. The CDR3 extends over 14 amino acids. V lost 1 base and J 2 bases, leaving 8 bases between the germline ends. CDR1 and CDR2 from the germline V gene are LGHDT and YNNKEL (reference sequence). The CDR3 spells CASSQGPGNTEAFF. The CDR3 DNA reads TGTGCCAGCAGCCAAGGTCCGGGTAACACTGAAGCTTTCTTT.

This clonotype came up a few times. The CDR3 nucleotides are TGTGCCAGCAGTGCCGGAGACAGAGATTCCTACGAGCAGTACTTC. Translated, it gives CASSAGDRDSYEQYF. The chain couples TRBV2 to TRBJ2-7; D perhaps matches TRBD1 (5 bases). V shed 4 bases and J shed 1 base, with 14 bases lying between them. Per the germline V gene, CDR1 is SNHLY and CDR2 is FYNNEI. The CDR3 runs 15 residues. Complete variable domain (other parts from reference TRBV2 and TRBJ2-7): EPEVTQTPSHQVTQMGQEVILRCVPISNHLYFYWYRQILGQKVEFLVSFYNNEISEKSEIFDDQFSVERPDGSNFTLKIRSTKLEDSAMYFCASSAGDRDSYEQYFGPGTRLTVT.